This section outlines one T cell receptor (beta chain) sequence together with its context. The antigen it recognizes is unknown. It has no much larger one-base neighbor in the sample; base qualities were not kept. The CDR3 covers 14 residues, taking in both the cysteine and the phenylalanine. Only the CDR3 DNA is retained, 42 bases long and in frame from the first base. CDR1 and CDR2 (ENHRY, SYGVKD) derive from the germline V gene. V is pared back by 8 bases and J by 3 bases, with 14 bases lying between the germline termini. TCR cDNA was synthesized by 5'RACE template switching, through which a universal primer site and unique molecular identifiers were introduced. cDNA synthesis was primed from both the TCR alpha and TCR beta constant segments. Library amplification used two PCR steps, and the second PCR step added sample barcodes and sequencing adapters. Sequencing of the libraries was done on either Illumina HiSeq 2500 (2x100 bp) or NovaSeq (2x150 bp). The original methods were these. Reads were demultiplexed and collapsed into UMI consensus sequences with MIGEC, and V(D)J alignment was performed with MiXCR. Vaccine-responding clonotypes were identified with edgeR using replicate PBMC samples, with FDR below 0.01 and a log2 fold change above 5 up to day 15 being required. Each bulk clonotype received a CD4 or CD8 identity based on whether the sequenced CD4 or CD8 repertoire contained that clonotype at higher abundance. The public reads were quality trimmed at Q25 with fastp and then assembled into clones with MiXCR by TCRdb, keeping productive beta chains. Entries are consolidated by CDR3 protein sequence, retaining the most common genes and DNA. In this record, the V and J calls reflect TCRdb's handling and not the investigators' own analysis. Within this sample are about 580,000 distinct CDR3 sequences, with around 16% of them counted one time only. About 18% of the sample is in the top ten clones.

The sample's treatment or condition label, in plain terms: live attenuated yellow fever vaccine strain. At each blood-draw timepoint, two biological replicates of bulk PBMCs were obtained. PBMCs were isolated from peripheral blood using a standard Ficoll-Paque protocol. TriZol was used to extract RNA from bulk PBMCs, from CD4 and CD8 fractions, and from dextramer-positive and dextramer-negative fractions. The data were taken from a study of T cells after yellow fever vaccination (dated by TCRdb to about 2019). Looking at the study overall: Libraries from fractions with low cell numbers were prepared with the SMART-Seq v4 Ultra Low Input RNA kit. To track T-cell clones before and after primary and booster YFV17D yellow fever vaccination, bulk TCR alpha and beta repertoires were sequenced longitudinally. Two healthy male donors, one aged 18 to 29 and one aged 30 to 39 years, were included in the cohort. Blood was drawn at multiple timepoints before and after primary and secondary immunization, with bulk PBMC replicates and cell subsets isolated. Study-level results and caveats: The study included only two donors, which limits how far the findings can be generalized. FACS-sorted repertoires could contain abundant contaminating clonotypes from the bulk population, so computational filtering was required. A small share of clonotypes was detected in both CD4 and CD8 compartments, with the overlap likely arising from convergent recombination. The secondary T-cell response was weaker than the primary response but faster, peaking on day 5 instead of day 15. Most clones expanded after primary vaccination (almost 97% of CD4 and 70% to 90% of CD8) were re-detected after the booster, suggesting that broad memory maintenance occurred.

This receptor was taken from a man in his late teens or twenties who received the YFV17D yellow fever vaccine. The rearranged chain carries TRBV10-3 and TRBJ1-5; there is no confident call for the D gene. The sample here was PBMCs, taken 5 to 6 days after the first yellow fever vaccination. The DNA reads as follows: TGTGCCATCGGGCCCGGGAGGGACAATCAGCCCCAGCATTTT. It codes for CAIGPGRDNQPQHF.